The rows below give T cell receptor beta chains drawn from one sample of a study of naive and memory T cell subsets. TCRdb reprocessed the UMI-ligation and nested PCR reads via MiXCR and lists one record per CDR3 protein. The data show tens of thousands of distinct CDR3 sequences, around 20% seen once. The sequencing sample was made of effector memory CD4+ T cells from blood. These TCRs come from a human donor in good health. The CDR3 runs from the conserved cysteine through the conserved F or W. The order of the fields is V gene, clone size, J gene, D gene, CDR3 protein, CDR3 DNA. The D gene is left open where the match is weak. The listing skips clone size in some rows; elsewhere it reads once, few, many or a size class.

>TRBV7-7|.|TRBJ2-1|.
CASSPGGAYNEQFF
TGTGCCAGCAGCCCGGGCGGAGCCTACAATGAGCAGTTCTTC
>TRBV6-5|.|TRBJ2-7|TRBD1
CAAHRGFEQYF
TGTGCCGCCCACAGGGGGTTCGAGCAGTACTTC
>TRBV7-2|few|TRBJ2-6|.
CASSLASGFSGANVLTF
TGTGCCAGCAGCTTAGCGTCAGGGTTCTCTGGGGCCAACGTCCTGACTTTC
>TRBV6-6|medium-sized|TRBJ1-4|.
CASNLSGGNEKLFF
TGTGCCAGCAATTTATCGGGCGGGAATGAAAAACTGTTTTTT
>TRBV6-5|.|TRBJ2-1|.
CASRPAGGFDNEQFF
TGTGCCAGCAGGCCCGCAGGAGGGTTCGACAATGAGCAGTTCTTC
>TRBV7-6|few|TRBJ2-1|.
CASSPLGTYNEQFF
TGTGCCAGCAGCCCCCTCGGGACGTACAATGAGCAGTTCTTC
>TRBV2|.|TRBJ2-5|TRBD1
CASRLGQGPETQYF
TGTGCCAGCAGATTGGGACAGGGGCCAGAGACCCAGTACTTC
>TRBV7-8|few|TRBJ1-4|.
CASSSTDRTIEKLFF
TGTGCCAGCAGCTCCACTGACAGGACGATCGAAAAACTGTTTTTT
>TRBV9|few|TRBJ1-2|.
CASSAGRGYGYTF
TGTGCCAGCAGCGCAGGGAGGGGCTATGGCTACACCTTC
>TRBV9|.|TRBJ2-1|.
CASSVAMDPRNEQFF
TGTGCCAGCAGCGTAGCAATGGACCCACGGAATGAGCAGTTCTTC
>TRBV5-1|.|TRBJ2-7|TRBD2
CASSDSGSVYEQYF
TGCGCCAGCAGCGATAGCGGGAGCGTATACGAGCAGTACTTC
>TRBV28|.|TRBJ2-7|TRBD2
CASSPRGLAGASYEQYF
TGTGCCAGCAGTCCGCGGGGACTAGCGGGAGCATCCTACGAGCAGTACTTC
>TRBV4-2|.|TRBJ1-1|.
CASSQDWGGEAFF
TGTGCCAGCAGCCAAGATTGGGGAGGGGAAGCTTTCTTT
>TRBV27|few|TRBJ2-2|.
CASSSPIGSNTGELFF
TGTGCCAGCAGTTCACCCATAGGGTCGAACACCGGGGAGCTGTTTTTT
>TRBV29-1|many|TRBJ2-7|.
CSVAQFSYEQYF
TGCAGCGTGGCGCAGTTCTCCTACGAGCAGTACTTC
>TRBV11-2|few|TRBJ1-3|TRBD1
CASSVTGAGNTIYF
TGTGCCAGCAGCGTAACAGGGGCTGGAAACACCATATATTTT
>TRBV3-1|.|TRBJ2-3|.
CASSQGVAKTQYF
TGTGCCAGCAGCCAAGGAGTAGCAAAGACGCAGTATTTT
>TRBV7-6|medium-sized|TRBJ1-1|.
CASSSGLQNTEAFF
TGTGCCAGCAGCTCGGGACTTCAGAACACTGAAGCTTTCTTT
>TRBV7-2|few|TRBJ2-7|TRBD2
CASSPRLAGVDEQYF
TGTGCCAGCAGCCCCCGCTTAGCGGGAGTAGACGAGCAGTACTTC
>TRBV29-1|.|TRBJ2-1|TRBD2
CSVELAGVFYSYNEQFF
TGCAGCGTTGAACTAGCGGGAGTCTTTTACTCCTACAATGAGCAGTTCTTC
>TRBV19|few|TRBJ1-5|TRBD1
CASRKQGEESNQPQHF
TGTGCCAGTAGGAAACAGGGGGAAGAGAGCAATCAGCCCCAGCATTTT
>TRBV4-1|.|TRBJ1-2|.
CASSQETNANYGYTF
TGCGCCAGCAGCCAAGAAACAAATGCTAACTATGGCTACACCTTC
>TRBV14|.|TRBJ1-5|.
CASSRTPNQPQHF
TGTGCCAGCAGCCGGACCCCCAATCAGCCCCAGCATTTT
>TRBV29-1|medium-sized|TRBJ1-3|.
CSVELPELDSGNTIYF
TGCAGCGTTGAACTCCCCGAACTCGACTCTGGAAACACCATATATTTT
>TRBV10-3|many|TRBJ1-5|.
CAISESNTGVNQPQHF
TGTGCCATCAGTGAGTCTAACACTGGGGTCAATCAGCCCCAGCATTTT
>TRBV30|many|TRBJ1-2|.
CAWSATLILDVNYGYTF
TGTGCCTGGAGTGCAACTTTAATTTTGGACGTTAACTATGGCTACACCTTC
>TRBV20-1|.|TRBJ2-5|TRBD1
CSASGTGGLWSETQYF
TGCAGTGCTAGTGGCACAGGGGGTTTGTGGTCGGAGACCCAGTACTTC
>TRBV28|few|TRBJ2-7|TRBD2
CASSLFGRAGSYEQYF
TGTGCCAGCAGTTTATTCGGGAGGGCGGGTTCCTACGAGCAGTACTTC
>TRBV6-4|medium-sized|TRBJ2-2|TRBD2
CASSERETGELFF
TGTGCCAGCAGTGAGCGGGAGACCGGGGAGCTGTTTTTT
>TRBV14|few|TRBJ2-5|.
CASSRRTVRETQYF
TGTGCCAGCAGCCGACGGACAGTTCGGGAGACCCAGTACTTC
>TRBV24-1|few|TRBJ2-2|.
CATSDAGTRGTGELFF
TGTGCCACCAGTGACGCCGGGACCCGTGGCACCGGGGAGCTGTTTTTT
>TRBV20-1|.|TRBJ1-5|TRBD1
CSAERTGANQPQHF
TGCAGTGCTGAGAGGACAGGGGCTAATCAGCCCCAGCATTTT
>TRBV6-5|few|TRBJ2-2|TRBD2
CARTSGKNTGELFF
TGTGCCAGGACTAGCGGGAAGAACACCGGGGAGCTGTTTTTT
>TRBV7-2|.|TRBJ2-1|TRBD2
CASSLAGGPRNEQFF
TGTGCCAGCAGCTTAGCGGGAGGGCCGAGGAATGAGCAGTTCTTC
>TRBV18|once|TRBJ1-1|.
CASSPRNTEAFF
TGTGCCAGCTCACCCCGGAACACTGAAGCTTTCTTT
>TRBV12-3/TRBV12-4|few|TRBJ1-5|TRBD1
CASRGGQGGYQPQHF
TGTGCCAGCAGGGGAGGACAGGGGGGCTATCAGCCCCAGCATTTT
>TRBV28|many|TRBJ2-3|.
CASSYRTQQYF
TGTGCCAGCAGTTACCGGACCCAGCAGTATTTT
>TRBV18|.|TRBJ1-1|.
CASSRSENTEAFF
TGTGCCAGCTCACGATCAGAGAACACTGAAGCTTTCTTT
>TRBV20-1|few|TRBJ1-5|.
CSARDPQGGALQPQHF
TGCAGTGCTAGAGATCCCCAGGGTGGCGCGCTTCAGCCCCAGCATTTT
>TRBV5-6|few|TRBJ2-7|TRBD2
CASSSLSGRATYF
TGTGCCAGCAGCTCCCTTAGCGGGAGGGCGACGTACTTC
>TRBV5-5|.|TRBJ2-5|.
CASSRDRNQETQYF
TGTGCCAGCAGCCGAGACAGAAACCAAGAGACCCAGTACTTC
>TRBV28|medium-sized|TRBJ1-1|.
CASSPTPSYRMNTEAFF
TGTGCCAGCAGTCCCACCCCTTCATACCGAATGAACACTGAAGCTTTCTTT
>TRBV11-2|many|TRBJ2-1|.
CASSLVPSFSEQFF
TGTGCCAGCAGCTTAGTGCCTAGTTTTAGTGAGCAGTTCTTC
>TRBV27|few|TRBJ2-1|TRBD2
CASRAGGSYNEQFF
TGTGCCAGCAGAGCGGGAGGATCCTACAATGAGCAGTTCTTC
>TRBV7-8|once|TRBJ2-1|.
CASSLVAASYNEQFF
TGTGCCAGCAGCTTGGTAGCGGCCTCCTACAATGAGCAGTTCTTC
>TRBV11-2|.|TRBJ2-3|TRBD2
CASSARASGTTDTQYF
TGTGCCAGCAGCGCCCGGGCTAGCGGGACCACAGATACGCAGTATTTT
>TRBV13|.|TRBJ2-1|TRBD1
CASSPRQGRSSYNEQFF
TGTGCCAGCAGCCCCCGACAGGGGCGGAGCTCCTACAATGAGCAGTTCTTC
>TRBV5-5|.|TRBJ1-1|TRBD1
CASCPQGGTEAFF
TGTGCCAGCTGTCCTCAGGGGGGGACTGAAGCTTTCTTT
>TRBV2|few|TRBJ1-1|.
CASTYTALTEAFF
TGTGCCAGCACCTACACAGCCCTGACTGAAGCTTTCTTT
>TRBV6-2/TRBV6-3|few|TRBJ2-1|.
CASSYSRLVNEQFF
TGTGCCAGCAGTTACTCGAGGTTAGTCAATGAGCAGTTCTTC
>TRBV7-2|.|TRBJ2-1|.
CASSLPRLAYNEQFF
TGTGCCAGCAGCTTGCCCCGACTAGCCTACAATGAGCAGTTCTTC
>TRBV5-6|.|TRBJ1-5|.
CASSLSFQGFDQPQHF
TGTGCCAGCAGCTTGAGTTTCCAGGGCTTTGATCAGCCCCAGCATTTT
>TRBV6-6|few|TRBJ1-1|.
CASSSLTEPTEAFF
TGTGCCAGCAGTTCGCTGACAGAGCCCACTGAAGCTTTCTTT
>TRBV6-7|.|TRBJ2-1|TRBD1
CASSRDRDNEQFF
TGTGCCAGCAGTAGGGACAGGGACAATGAGCAGTTCTTC
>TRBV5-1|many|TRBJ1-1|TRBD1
CASSSRGQQNTEAFF
TGCGCCAGCAGCTCGAGGGGACAGCAGAACACTGAAGCTTTCTTT
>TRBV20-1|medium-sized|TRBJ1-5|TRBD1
CSASRPGSQGTGQPQHF
TGCAGTGCCAGCCGCCCGGGCTCACAGGGGACGGGTCAGCCCCAGCATTTT
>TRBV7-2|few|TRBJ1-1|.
CASSLGGSGRKNTEAFF
TGTGCCAGCAGCTTAGGAGGGTCAGGGAGGAAGAACACTGAAGCTTTCTTT
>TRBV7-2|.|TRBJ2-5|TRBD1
CASSSTGVGETQYF
TGTGCCAGCAGCTCGACAGGGGTCGGAGAGACCCAGTACTTC
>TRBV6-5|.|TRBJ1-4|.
CASSSNRPYTNEKLFF
TGTGCCAGCAGTTCTAACAGGCCCTACACTAATGAAAAACTGTTTTTT
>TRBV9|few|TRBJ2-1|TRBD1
CASSAHSPGQGAGEQFF
TGTGCCAGCAGCGCACACTCCCCGGGACAGGGGGCAGGTGAGCAGTTCTTC